This T cell receptor (beta chain) emerged from a study of T cells expressing NK-cell markers. This CDR3 comprises 13 residues. Germline values: CDR1 LNHNV, CDR2 YYDKDF (reference sequence). It was by 5'RACE template switching with UMIs that TCR beta cDNA was made. For each CDR3 protein, TCRdb gives one entry from its re-call of the 5' RACE reads, without DNA. This table holds 500,000 to 700,000 distinct CDR3 sequences. The sample was blood T cells: a sorted CD56 or NKG2C T cell subset, CD4+ or CD8+ T cells, or bulk PBMC T cells (not recorded which). J is TRBJ2-4 and V is TRBV15. The source is a man aged 18 to 35 in good health. The CDR3: CATSRDHDQRQYF.